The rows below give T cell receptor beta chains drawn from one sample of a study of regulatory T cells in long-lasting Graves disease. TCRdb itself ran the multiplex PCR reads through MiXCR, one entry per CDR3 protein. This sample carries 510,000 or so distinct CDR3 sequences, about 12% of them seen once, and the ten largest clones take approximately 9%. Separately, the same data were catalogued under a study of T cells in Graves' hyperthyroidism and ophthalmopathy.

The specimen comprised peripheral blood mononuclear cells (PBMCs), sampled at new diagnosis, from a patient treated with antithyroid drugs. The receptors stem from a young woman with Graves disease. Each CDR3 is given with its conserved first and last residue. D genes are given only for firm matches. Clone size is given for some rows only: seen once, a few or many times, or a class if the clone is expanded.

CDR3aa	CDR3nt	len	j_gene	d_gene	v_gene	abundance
CASSGFNRMNEQYF	TGTGCCAGCAGTGGGTTTAACAGGATGAACGAGCAGTACTTC	14	TRBJ2-7	NA	TRBV2	many
CASSSETGNGYTF	TGCGCCAGCAGCTCGGAAACAGGGAATGGCTACACCTTC	13	TRBJ1-2	NA	TRBV5-1	many
CASLAGGLPEQYF	TGTGCCAGCCTAGCGGGAGGCCTCCCCGAGCAGTACTTC	13	TRBJ2-7	TRBD2	TRBV28	few
CASSLSTSGRYTQYF	TGTGCCAGCAGCTTATCAACTAGCGGGAGATATACGCAGTATTTT	15	TRBJ2-3	TRBD2	TRBV7-2	many
CASSLAGTFPYEQYF	TGTGCCAGCAGCTTAGCCGGGACCTTTCCCTACGAGCAGTACTTC	15	TRBJ2-7	NA	TRBV11-2	few
CASSLGPEVNEQFF	TGTGCCAGCAGCTTGGGCCCGGAGGTGAATGAGCAGTTCTTC	14	TRBJ2-1	NA	TRBV7-2	many
CASRGGPSTDTQYF	TGTGCCAGCAGAGGGGGTCCTAGCACAGATACGCAGTATTTT	14	TRBJ2-3	NA	TRBV2	many
CSVRWVTQGDYGYTF	TGCAGCGTCCGGTGGGTGACACAGGGGGACTATGGCTACACCTTC	15	TRBJ1-2	TRBD1	TRBV29-1	few
CASSLTRGGAGQSNTGELFF	TGTGCCAGCAGTTTAACCCGAGGAGGAGCGGGCCAGTCGAACACCGGGGAGCTGTTTTTT	20	TRBJ2-2	NA	TRBV12-3/TRBV12-4	NA
CASSESPGTDHF	TGCGCCAGCAGTGAGTCCCCCGGGACAGACCACTTC	12	TRBJ2-7	TRBD1	TRBV10-2	NA
CASSMGTVYTEAFF	TGTGCCAGTAGTATGGGGACAGTTTACACTGAAGCTTTCTTT	14	TRBJ1-1	TRBD1	TRBV19	many
CASSIGSTQETQYF	TGCGCCAGCAGCATCGGGTCGACACAAGAGACCCAGTACTTC	14	TRBJ2-5	NA	TRBV5-1	many
CASGPADPQETQYF	TGTGCCAGCGGACCGGCAGACCCACAAGAGACCCAGTACTTC	14	TRBJ2-5	NA	TRBV9	many
CASMGQSGEKLFF	TGTGCCAGCATGGGACAGTCGGGTGAAAAACTGTTTTTT	13	TRBJ1-4	TRBD1	TRBV2	many
CSVEGRAREQYF	TGCAGCGTTGAAGGCCGGGCTCGGGAGCAGTACTTC	12	TRBJ2-7	NA	TRBV29-1	NA
CASSSRQGSQETQYF	TGTGCCAGCAGCTCTAGACAGGGGTCCCAAGAGACCCAGTACTTC	15	TRBJ2-5	TRBD1	TRBV2	few
CAWSVGSPAWLGYTF	TGTGCCTGGAGCGTGGGGAGTCCGGCTTGGCTTGGCTACACCTTC	15	TRBJ1-2	NA	TRBV30	NA
CASSRDIGLNIQYF	TGTGCCAGCAGCCGCGACATAGGACTAAACATTCAGTACTTC	14	TRBJ2-4	NA	TRBV5-5	few
CSGKGGSADTQYF	TGCAGCGGAAAGGGGGGGAGCGCAGATACGCAGTATTTT	13	TRBJ2-3	NA	TRBV29-1	many
CASSPGSNLEQYF	TGTGCCAGCAGCCCTGGGTCAAACCTCGAGCAGTACTTC	13	TRBJ2-7	NA	TRBV7-9	many
CASSFGSTGYGYTF	TGTGCCAGCAGCTTCGGCAGTACAGGCTATGGCTACACCTTC	14	TRBJ1-2	NA	TRBV12-3/TRBV12-4	many
CASSYAGGNSPLHF	TGTGCCAGCAGTTACGCAGGGGGAAATTCACCCCTCCACTTT	14	TRBJ1-6	TRBD1	TRBV6-5	many
CSARIVGTYEQYF	TGCAGTGCTAGAATAGTGGGAACCTACGAGCAGTACTTC	13	TRBJ2-7	NA	TRBV20-1	many
CSARDFGEEQYF	TGCAGTGCTAGAGATTTTGGTGAAGAGCAGTACTTC	12	TRBJ2-7	NA	TRBV20-1	NA
CASRGIGTETQYF	TGTGCCAGCAGGGGGATCGGGACGGAGACCCAGTACTTC	13	TRBJ2-5	NA	TRBV2	NA
CASSYPGRAPNSPLHF	TGTGCCAGCAGCTACCCCGGGCGGGCCCCGAATTCACCCCTCCACTTT	16	TRBJ1-6	NA	TRBV13	many
CASSLRGAIDTQYF	TGTGCCAGCAGTTTAAGGGGGGCGATAGATACGCAGTATTTT	14	TRBJ2-3	NA	TRBV28	many
CASSLAGAQDTEAFF	TGTGCCAGCAGCTTGGCTGGGGCTCAGGACACTGAAGCTTTCTTT	15	TRBJ1-1	NA	TRBV5-5	many
CASSQDRGRGTEAFF	TGTGCCAGCAGCCAAGATAGGGGGCGCGGGACTGAAGCTTTCTTT	15	TRBJ1-1	TRBD1	TRBV3-1	many
CASTQTGNGYTF	TGCGCCAGCACCCAGACAGGGAACGGCTACACCTTC	12	TRBJ1-2	TRBD1	TRBV10-2	few
CATSGLTRGPYNEQFF	TGTGCCACCAGTGGTCTAACGAGGGGACCTTACAATGAGCAGTTCTTC	16	TRBJ2-1	NA	TRBV24-1	NA
CASSEDEGAIAKNIQYF	TGTGCCAGCAGTGAAGATGAGGGGGCTATAGCCAAAAACATTCAGTACTTC	17	TRBJ2-4	TRBD1	TRBV2	many
CASSLQGTGGSGYTF	TGCGCCAGCAGCCTTCAAGGGACAGGGGGCAGTGGCTACACCTTC	15	TRBJ1-2	TRBD1	TRBV5-1	many
CASSLGNFSPDTQYF	TGTGCCAGCAGCTTAGGGAACTTTTCCCCAGATACGCAGTATTTT	15	TRBJ2-3	NA	TRBV4-2	many
CASSFDTRAGGRRNEQFF	TGTGCCAGCAGCTTCGACACCAGGGCCGGTGGTCGGAGGAATGAGCAGTTCTTC	18	TRBJ2-1	NA	TRBV6-1	many
CASSPRPGLANNEQFF	TGTGCCAGCTCACCCCGTCCGGGACTAGCGAACAATGAGCAGTTCTTC	16	TRBJ2-1	TRBD2	TRBV18	NA
CASSRDGNTGELFF	TGCGCCAGCAGTCGGGACGGAAACACCGGGGAGCTGTTTTTT	14	TRBJ2-2	NA	TRBV5-1	NA
CATSGTLPNTGELFF	TGTGCCACCAGTGGGACTCTTCCGAACACCGGGGAGCTGTTTTTT	15	TRBJ2-2	NA	TRBV24-1	few